These 15 T cell receptor beta chains share one sample of origin, sequenced in a study of cytotoxic CD8 clonotypes in ibrutinib-treated CLL (dated by TCRdb to the early 2020s). Read against the paper, the sample's time point label means: progressive disease on ibrutinib. Receptor amplification or capture employed the immunoSEQ multiplex PCR assay. TCRdb obtained this table from immuneACCESS and retained in-frame rearrangements with V and J assigned. These tables miss some clones; where compared with another copy, unresolved V genes account for less than half of the shortfall, and the remainder is unexplained. The sample contains over 45,000 clones, roughly 50% of them found a single time. Roughly a quarter of the sample lies in the top ten. Sequenced material: PBMCs, taken at disease progression, from a patient treated with ibrutinib. Receptors were obtained from a human donor with chronic lymphocytic leukemia.

The J gene is TRBJ2-6, the V gene TRBV6-5; TRBD2 is a possible D gene (5 bases). CDR3 length equals 14 residues. The V and J ends lost 9 bases and 0 bases respectively, with 9 bases between them. Germline assignment: CDR1 MNHEY and CDR2 SVGAGI. CDR3 bases: TGTGCCAGTTTCGGACTCTCTGGGGCCAACGTCCTGACTTTC. As protein: CASFGLSGANVLTF.

A few counts support this clone. V and J are TRBV27 and TRBJ2-7, with D maybe TRBD2 (6 bases). Germline lookup yields CDR1 MNHEY and CDR2 SMNVEV (reference sequence). V shed 2 bases and J shed 3 bases, with 14 bases lying between them. The CDR3 length is 15 residues. The CDR3: CASSLSGSGGYEQYF. The CDR3 nucleotides are TGTGCCAGCAGTTTAAGCGGGTCCGGTGGCTACGAGCAGTACTTC.

This clone was seen more than once but under ten times. The rearrangement links TRBV5-5 to TRBJ1-1; no firm D call. Germline CDR1 is SGHKS and CDR2 is YYEKEE (reference sequence). With 1 base removed from V and 4 bases from J, the gap between germline ends came to 5 bases. The CDR3 has 12 amino acids. The CDR3 DNA reads TGTGCCAGCAGCTTGATCGGCACTGAAGCTTTCTTT. Translation: CASSLIGTEAFF.

The chain recombines TRBV27 with TRBJ2-1, with 7 bases fitting TRBD1. With 2 bases clipped from V and 2 bases from J, the junction kept 9 bases outside the gene matches. Germline values: CDR1 MNHEY, CDR2 SMNVEV (reference sequence). The CDR3 covers 17 residues. The CDR3 nucleotides are TGTGCCAGCAGTTTAAAACGGGGTCAGGGGGCCTACAATGAGCAGTTCTTC. Residues: CASSLKRGQGAYNEQFF.

Details on this clone: At one boundary the junction diverges from the germline segment, which might be a read error. The CDR3 coding sequence is TGTGCCAGCAGTGAAGGTTCATCCGGAGAGAACTTC. Translated, it gives CASSEGSSGENF. The chain joins TRBV6-1 to TRBJ1-2, with D unresolved. The length of the CDR3 is 12 residues. From germline, CDR1 is MNHNS and CDR2 SASEGT.

This clone was observed a few times. The chain carries TRBV11-2 and TRBJ2-1, with unresolved D. Germline loops: CDR1 SGHAT, CDR2 FQNNGV. V lost 4 bases and J 9 bases, leaving 10 bases between the germline ends. There are 12 residues in the CDR3. The DNA of the CDR3 is TGTGCCAGCAGCTCCTTTCGCGGTGAGCAGTTCTTC. Encoded protein: CASSSFRGEQFF.

CDR3 nucleotide sequence: TGTGCCAGCAGCTTATACCGCGGGACAGTAAATGAAAAACTGTTTTTT. This codes for CASSLYRGTVNEKLFF. The chain employs TRBV7-9 and TRBJ1-4; 7 nucleotides agree with TRBD1. CDR1 is SEHNR and CDR2 is FQNEAQ in the germline V gene (reference sequence). V was clipped by 2 bases and J by 5 bases; unmatched bases: 8. The CDR3 runs 16 residues.

The chain joins TRBV6-5 to TRBJ2-7; 10 bases fit TRBD1. Looked up from germline, CDR1 is MNHEY and CDR2 is SVGAGI. The CDR3 contains 15 residues. V lost 0 bases to trimming and J lost 3 bases; unmatched junction nucleotides: 2. DNA for the CDR3: TGTGCCAGCAGTTACTCGTGGGACAGGGGCTACGAGCAGTACTTC. Its translation is CASSYSWDRGYEQYF.

This clone has more than one count but fewer than ten. This sequence joins TRBV7-2 and TRBJ1-5; the D gene is possibly TRBD1 (6 bases). Trimming left V 2 bases short and J 5 bases short, with 13 bases between. The CDR3 runs 15 residues. Looked up from germline, CDR1 is SGHTA and CDR2 is FQGNSA. CDR3 nucleotide sequence: TGTGCCAGCAGCTTACGGTGGGACAATTATCAGCCCCAGCATTTT. Its translation: CASSLRWDNYQPQHF. The full variable domain, completed using reference TRBV7-2 and TRBJ1-5, is GAGVSQSPSNKVTEKGKDVELRCDPISGHTALYWYRQSLGQGLEFLIYFQGNSAPDKSGLPSDRFSAERTGGSVSTLTIQRTQQEDSAVYLCASSLRWDNYQPQHFGDGTRLSIL.

This chain joins TRBV11-2 and TRBJ2-1, with TRBD1 identical over 7 bases. The CDR3 has 17 residues. The J segment lost 8 bases and the V segment lost 3 bases, leaving 16 bases of the junction unmatched. CDR1 is SGHAT, CDR2 FQNNGV, per germline. In DNA form, the CDR3 reads TGTGCCAGCAGCTTTCGCCTGACAGGGTCGGGCTTCCATGAGCAGTTCTTC. It codes for CASSFRLTGSGFHEQFF.

The gene calls are TRBV5-6 and TRBJ1-5; D is uncertain. Trimming pared 0 bases from V and 0 bases from J, leaving 1 base between. The CDR3 length is 13 residues. Germline V CDR1 and CDR2: SGHDT, YYEEEE. CDR3 sequence reads: CASSLGSNQPQHF. In DNA, the CDR3 is TGTGCCAGCAGCTTGGGTAGCAATCAGCCCCAGCATTTT.

This CDR3 is CASSPTPGTGRSYNEQFF. The CDR3 bases are TGTGCCAGCAGCCCAACCCCCGGGACAGGGCGCTCCTACAATGAGCAGTTCTTC. This chain uses TRBV4-2 with TRBJ2-1; 9 bases are a match to TRBD1. Trimming at V came to 4 bases and at J to 0 bases, leaving 10 bases not matched to a gene. Germline loops: CDR1 LGHNA, CDR2 YNFKEQ. This CDR3 comprises 18 residues.

The rearrangement joins TRBV19 to TRBJ1-1; D call uncertain. Germline loops: CDR1 LNHDA, CDR2 SQIVND (reference sequence). V was clipped by 1 base and J by 0 bases, with 9 bases between them. The CDR3 sequence is 15 residues long. The chain's CDR3 is CASSIGARMNTEAFF. CDR3 DNA sequence: TGTGCCAGTAGTATAGGAGCCAGGATGAACACTGAAGCTTTCTTT. The full variable domain, its missing parts supplied by reference TRBV19 and TRBJ1-1, is DGGITQSPKYLFRKEGQNVTLSCEQNLNHDAMYWYRQDPGQGLRLIYYSQIVNDFQKGDIAEGYSVSREKKESFPLTVTSAQKNPTAFYLCASSIGARMNTEAFFGQGTRLTVV.

This clone was recorded a few times. This sequence joins TRBV28 and TRBJ2-1; TRBD2 agrees at 8 bases. Trimming at V came to 6 bases and at J to 3 bases, leaving 10 bases not matched to a gene. Germline CDR1 and CDR2: MDHEN and SYDVKM. The CDR3 is 16 residues long. The CDR3 loop reads CASSSPKRERYNEQFF. CDR3 nucleotides: TGTGCCAGCAGCTCACCCAAGCGGGAGCGCTACAATGAGCAGTTCTTC. Full variable domain (outside the CDR3, taken from reference TRBV28 and TRBJ2-1): DVKVTQSSRYLVKRTGEKVFLECVQDMDHENMFWYRQDPGLGLRLIYFSYDVKMKEKGDIPEGYSVSREKKERFSLILESASTNQTSMYLCASSSPKRERYNEQFFGPGTRLTVL.

The rearrangement joins TRBV4-3 to TRBJ2-4; 9 positions agree with TRBD2. V was clipped by 0 bases and J by 16 bases; unmatched bases: 28. This CDR3 has 20 amino acids. Germline CDR1 reads LGHNA; CDR2 reads YSLEER. Here the CDR3 reads CASSQDFVLGAGGLFHVVYF. The DNA for the CDR3 is TGCGCCAGCAGCCAAGATTTCGTCCTTGGGGCGGGAGGGCTATTTCATGTCGTATACTTC.